These 27 T cell receptor beta chains came from one sample sequenced in a study of blood T cells in healthy people across ages. The authors ran a second PCR of roughly 6 to 11 cycles using a sample-barcoded 5' primer and a J-beta primer mix. MiXCR was run by TCRdb on the 5' RACE reads, yielding one entry per CDR3 protein. The sample lists 700,000 to 850,000 distinct CDR3 sequences, 53% occurring once. Sequenced input: blood. All receptors come from a man at least 80 years old in good health.

The rearrangement uses TRBV28 and TRBJ1-1; TRBD1 is a possible D gene (6 bases). The CDR3 covers 16 residues. The germline V gene has CDR1 MDHEN and CDR2 SYDVKM. V was pared by 4 bases and J by 1 base, with 16 bases between. CDR3 nucleotide sequence: TGTGCCAGCAGTTCCCCCCGGACAGCTTCGAACACTGAAGCTTTCTTT. Protein: CASSSPRTASNTEAFF.

This clonotype showed up just a few times. This sequence joins TRBV29-1 and TRBJ2-7; 8 bases are a match to TRBD1. From germline, CDR1 is SQVTM and CDR2 ANQGSEA. V was pared by 1 base and J by 4 bases, with 3 bases of the junction left unmatched. CDR3 length: 13 amino acids. CDR3 sequence reads: CSVEVRGLYEQYF. As DNA, the CDR3 is TGCAGCGTTGAAGTCAGGGGGCTATACGAGCAGTACTTC.

The rearrangement links TRBV3-1 to TRBJ2-3; the D is unclear. The CDR3 is 14 residues long. Germline V CDR1 and CDR2: LGHDT, YNNKEL (reference sequence). The V end was cut by 4 bases, the J end by 7 bases, with 15 bases between. The CDR3 spells CASSPENSGYTQYF. DNA of the CDR3: TGTGCCAGCAGCCCTGAGAACTCCGGGTATACGCAGTATTTT.

The chain recombines TRBV6-5 with TRBJ1-4; 10 bases agree with TRBD1. This CDR3 is built from 16 residues. With 2 bases clipped from V and 7 bases from J, the junction kept 7 bases outside the gene matches. Germline CDR1 and CDR2: MNHEY and SVGAGI. This chain's CDR3 is CASSYTGTGAGEKLFF. CDR3 bases: TGTGCCAGCAGTTACACCGGGACAGGGGCAGGTGAAAAACTGTTTTTT.

In this sample, this clonotype turned up once. This chain links TRBV5-1 with TRBJ2-1, with 12 bases fitting TRBD1. The CDR3 is 17 amino acids. The germline gives CDR1 SGHRS, CDR2 YFSETQ. The junction had 8 bases not matched to a gene; V was cut back by 4 bases and J by 3 bases. CDR3 sequence: CASSTGQGANLYNEQFF. The CDR3 DNA is TGCGCCAGCAGCACGGGACAGGGGGCGAATCTCTACAATGAGCAGTTCTTC. Based on the CDR3 plus reference TRBV5-1 and TRBJ2-1, the full variable domain is KAGVTQTPRYLIKTRGQQVTLSCSPISGHRSVSWYQQTPGQGLQFLFEYFSETQRNKGNFPGRFSGRQFSNSRSEMNVSTLELGDSALYLCASSTGQGANLYNEQFFGPGTRLTVL.

The J gene is TRBJ2-1, the V gene TRBV24-1; 14 bases match TRBD2. Germline V lookup: CDR1 KGHDR, CDR2 SFDVKD. Trimming took 4 bases from V and 9 from J; bases not matched to a gene: 7. This CDR3 comprises 16 residues. CDR3 amino acids: CATSDSGLAGVGEQFF. As DNA, the CDR3 is TGTGCCACCAGTGACTCGGGACTAGCGGGAGTTGGTGAGCAGTTCTTC.

The rearrangement links TRBV6-6 to TRBJ1-4, with unresolved D. Germline V lookup: CDR1 MNHNY, CDR2 SVGAGI (reference sequence). The CDR3 consists of 12 residues. Between the trimmed V and J ends, which lost 0 bases and 7 bases, there was a span of 3 bases. The CDR3, as DNA: TGTGCCAGCAGTTACTCCGGTGAAAAACTGTTTTTT. As protein: CASSYSGEKLFF.

This rearrangement joins TRBV29-1 to TRBJ1-4, with a tentative D call TRBD1 (6 bases). The CDR3 sequence is 13 residues long. Germline V gene sequence: CDR1 SQVTM, CDR2 ANQGSEA. V shed 7 bases and J shed 1 base, with 10 bases lying between them. The CDR3 region is CSAATGTNEKLFF. The CDR3 coding sequence is TGCAGCGCCGCGACAGGAACTAATGAAAAACTGTTTTTT.

J is TRBJ2-1 and V is TRBV5-1, with 7 bases lining up with TRBD1. Germline trimming cut 4 bases from V and 6 bases from J; bases unmatched to any gene: 16. The CDR3 has 17 residues. Looked up from germline, CDR1 is SGHRS and CDR2 is YFSETQ. The CDR3 sequence: CASSVLGQVWGPNEQFF. CDR3 nucleotides: TGCGCCAGCAGCGTTCTAGGACAGGTTTGGGGGCCCAATGAGCAGTTCTTC.

This clonotype was found a few times. This chain joins TRBV7-2 and TRBJ2-6, with D possibly TRBD2 on 5 matching bases. The length of the CDR3 is 18 residues. The V and J ends lost 1 base and 0 bases respectively, with 13 bases between them. CDR1 is SGHTA and CDR2 is FQGNSA in the germline V gene. The CDR3 bases are TGTGCCAGCAGCTTAGAAGCGGTCACTTACTCTGGGGCCAACGTCCTGACTTTC. This gives the protein CASSLEAVTYSGANVLTF.

This chain links TRBV20-1 with TRBJ2-3, with 11 bases lining up with TRBD2. The J segment lost 4 bases and the V segment lost 0 bases, leaving 12 bases of the junction unmatched. The CDR3 runs 18 residues. CDR1 DFQATT and CDR2 SNEGSKA come from the germline V gene (reference sequence). The DNA of the CDR3 is TGCAGTGCTAGAGATAGCGGGAGGGCCAGAGGGAGCGCAGATACGCAGTATTTT. Encoded protein: CSARDSGRARGSADTQYF.

Comment on this clonotype: One junction end does not reproduce the germline sequence, and a read error may be involved. The genes are TRBV2 and TRBJ2-6; D is possibly TRBD1 or TRBD2 (5 bases each). Germline V lookup: CDR1 SNHLY, CDR2 FYNNEI. CDR3 size: 16 residues. CDR3 sequence (DNA): TGTGCCAGCCCTGAGGGGAAGCGCTCTGGGACCAACGTCCTGACTTTC. It specifies CASPEGKRSGTNVLTF.

This clonotype was seen a handful of times. One end of the junction varies from germline; a read error may be responsible. J is TRBJ1-2 and V is TRBV6-1; no reliable D call. Germline V gene sequence: CDR1 MNHNS, CDR2 SASEGT. The CDR3 is made up of 9 amino acids. Here the CDR3 reads CASSEAPTF. The DNA of the CDR3 is TGTGCCAGCAGCGAAGCCCCCACCTTC.

The chain couples TRBV29-1 to TRBJ2-2; D might be TRBD1 (6 bases). From germline, CDR1 is SQVTM and CDR2 ANQGSEA. The CDR3 sequence is 14 residues long. This CDR3 is CVVTGHFVTGELFF. For the CDR3, the DNA is TGCGTGGTAACGGGACACTTCGTCACCGGGGAGCTGTTTTTT.

The chain combines TRBV24-1 with TRBJ2-1; the D gene is possibly TRBD2 (6 bases). With 8 bases removed from V and 7 bases from J, the gap between germline ends came to 14 bases. CDR1 and CDR2 (germline): KGHDR, SFDVKD. This CDR3 is built from 13 residues. CDR3 DNA: TGTGCCACCAAAGGACTATTCGGGAATGAGCAGTTCTTC. It encodes CATKGLFGNEQFF.

The V gene is TRBV5-1, the J gene TRBJ2-7, with 13 bases aligning to TRBD2. The CDR3 has 16 amino acids. The V segment lost 1 base and the J segment 7 bases; nucleotides outside the gene matches: 8. CDR1 and CDR2 from the germline V gene are SGHRS and YFSETQ. Written as DNA, the CDR3 is TGCGCCAGCAGCTTGCTGACACTAGCGGGAGGGAGTGAGCAGTACTTC. As protein: CASSLLTLAGGSEQYF.

The V call is TRBV6-1, the J call TRBJ1-2, with D unclear. Germline V gene data show CDR1 as MNHNS and CDR2 as SASEGT. With 1 base removed from V and 2 bases from J, the gap between germline ends came to 8 bases. There are 14 residues in the CDR3. The CDR3 nucleotides read TGTGCCAGCAGTGAAGTGGTGCACAACTATGGCTACACCTTC. Translated, it gives CASSEVVHNYGYTF.

The genes are TRBV7-2 and TRBJ1-1; the D gene is possibly TRBD1 (6 bases). V shed 3 bases and J shed 1 base, with 12 bases lying between them. CDR3 length equals 15 residues. Germline CDR1 SGHTA, CDR2 FQGNSA. CDR3 in amino acids: CASSFPRGRNTEAFF. In nucleotides, the CDR3 is TGTGCCAGCAGCTTCCCCAGGGGCAGGAACACTGAAGCTTTCTTT.

This clonotype has a single count. The chain has TRBV14 and TRBJ2-3, with D possibly being TRBD1 or TRBD2 (5 bases each). The germline V gene has CDR1 SGHDN and CDR2 FVKESK. The V end lost 4 bases, the J end lost 14 bases, and 19 bases lay between the germline ends. This CDR3 is built from 13 residues. Written as DNA, the CDR3 is TGTGCCAGCAGCCCGGGGCCGGGGAGAGACGCGTATTTT. Protein: CASSPGPGRDAYF. Supplemented by reference TRBV14 and TRBJ2-3, the full variable domain reads EAGVTQFPSHSVIEKGQTVTLRCDPISGHDNLYWYRRVMGKEIKFLLHFVKESKQDESGMPNNRFLAERTGGTYSTLKVQPAELEDSGVYFCASSPGPGRDAYFGPGTRLTVL.

The DNA of the CDR3 is TGTGCCAGCAGCGTCGGTACTATTGGCGGGGAGCTGTTTTTT. This codes for CASSVGTIGGELFF. The chain links TRBV9 to TRBJ2-2; D gene ambiguous. CDR1 is SGDLS and CDR2 is YYNGEE in the germline V gene. The germline V and J ends were trimmed by 2 bases and 7 bases, with 12 bases remaining between them. This CDR3 comprises 14 residues.

Notes on this clonotype: A much larger clone lies a single base off, so this may be a read error. The chain joins TRBV29-1 to TRBJ2-1; TRBD1 aligns across 7 bases. This CDR3 contains 15 residues. Germline-derived CDR1 and CDR2 are SQVTM and ANQGSEA. The CDR3 DNA is TGCAGCGTGGATGGGAGCTGGCAGGGGGTTAATGGGCAGTTCTTC. It encodes CSVDGSWQGVNGQFF.

There are many counts of this clonotype. The genes are TRBV6-2 or TRBV6-3 and TRBJ2-1; 7 bases agree with TRBD1. Germline V gene lookup returns CDR1 MNHEY and CDR2 SVGEGT. The ends lost 6 bases at V and 1 base at J; junction bases unmatched: 12. The CDR3 runs 17 residues. CDR3 coding DNA: TGTGCCAGCAGAAACCGGACAGGCCTGAGGTCCTACAATGAGCAGTTCTTC. It specifies CASRNRTGLRSYNEQFF.

V and J are TRBV5-4 and TRBJ2-2; tentative D call: TRBD2 (6 bases). CDR3 length equals 16 residues. Germline V gene data show CDR1 as SGHNT and CDR2 as YYREEE (reference sequence). V was trimmed by 3 bases and J by 2 bases, leaving 14 bases between them. DNA for the CDR3: TGTGCCAGCAGCTGGGGGGATCGAGCAAACACCGGGGAGCTGTTTTTT. Its protein is CASSWGDRANTGELFF.

The chain is built from TRBV6-1 and TRBJ2-5; TRBD1 aligns across 7 bases. The tail of the sequence fits TRBJ2-7 better, so the J call may be wrong. The CDR3 sequence is 14 residues long. Germline assignment: CDR1 MNHNS and CDR2 SASEGT. The CDR3 sequence is CASSEAGTVYEQYF. CDR3 nucleotide sequence: TGTGCCAGCAGTGAAGCAGGGACAGTGTACGAGCAGTACTTC.

J is TRBJ1-2 and V is TRBV2, with TRBD1 matching over 12 bases. The CDR3 contains 13 residues. The junction had 5 bases not matched to a gene; V was cut back by 6 bases and J by 9 bases. Per germline, CDR1 SNHLY and CDR2 FYNNEI. DNA of the CDR3: TGTGCCAGCAGACCGGGACAGGGGGCTAGCTACACCTTC. It translates to CASRPGQGASYTF.

The rearrangement links TRBV2 to TRBJ2-5; a possible D gene is TRBD1 (5 bases). Germline V gene data show CDR1 as SNHLY and CDR2 as FYNNEI. V was trimmed by 7 bases and J by 1 base, leaving 13 bases between them. This CDR3 contains 14 residues. In nucleotides, the CDR3 is TGTGCCAGCAATCATCAGGGTAGCCAAGAGACCCAGTACTTC. Its protein is CASNHQGSQETQYF.

The CDR3 loop reads CSAPTQDSTVRGETQYF. In nucleotides, the CDR3 is TGCAGTGCTCCCACTCAAGATTCGACAGTCCGGGGAGAGACCCAGTACTTC. The genes are TRBV20-1 and TRBJ2-5, with D perhaps matching TRBD1 or TRBD2 (5 bases each). This CDR3 has 17 amino acids. Germline CDR1 is DFQATT and CDR2 is SNEGSKA (reference sequence). V lost 5 bases to trimming and J lost 4 bases, with 26 bases between them.